This TCR beta chain was identified in a study of cytomegalovirus exposure and HLA in healthy donors (dated by TCRdb to between 2016 and 2019). Study-level background: An earlier analysis of roughly 500 of the donors reported approximately 280 Gb of sequence data and 117 million unique TCR beta sequences obtained from some 170 million T cells. Of the approximately 400 genotyped donors, over 65% fell in the genetic ancestry cluster associated with self-reported Caucasian donors. Four to six DR-DQ haplotypes were handled as single units for association and clustering, since linkage in the cohort was strong. A separate validation cohort of over a hundred different subjects was used in addition to the roughly 700-subject first cohort. The study aimed to test whether signatures of past pathogen exposure could be identified by cataloging public T cell receptors. All discovery cohort repertoires had been generated on a single sequencing platform. Typing coverage differed by locus: A, B, C, DRB1 and DQB1 were typed in about 620-640 donors, DQA1 in roughly 510, DPA1 in some 600, and DPB1 in 472. Donor age, sex, ethnicity and CMV serostatus were collected together with the repertoire data. Class I and class II HLA loci were covered by the typing at four-digit resolution. On average, 235,054 unique TCR beta nucleotide sequences were sequenced per donor among 398 genotyped donors of the cohort, with around 19% of those sequences being non-productive. A later genetic analysis used genome-wide SNP genotypes for about 60% of the 666 donors, treating that subset as a discovery cohort. A later analysis re-examined previously published TCR beta repertoires from about 670 donors and added high-resolution HLA genotyping to investigate patterns of TCR occurrence. Using immunosequencing, the study profiled T cell repertoires from 500 to 800 subjects and related those repertoires to cytomegalovirus serostatus. High-throughput TCR immunosequencing, statistical association of individual TCRs with disease status, and machine learning were combined to predict cytomegalovirus infection status. In the later analysis, no new phenotypic data were used to find candidate immune exposures; instead, reliance was placed on TCR beta sequences and their occurrence across donors. To decide whether each TCR beta V gene segment behaved as functional or pseudogenic, an earlier analysis of 587 of the donors relied on high-throughput TCR beta sequencing. Approximately 310 gigabases of sequencing data and tens of millions of unique TCR sequences were included in an early release covering over 600 HLA-typed donors.

Here is what the overall study found, with its caveats: Correlated functional status among segregating V segments might reflect linkage disequilibrium, but an unknown experimental factor could not be ruled out. A further reported finding was that TCR beta sequences accurately predicted the HLA-A and HLA-B alleles for most subjects in the first cohort. A cluster of highly shared sequence variants was judged likely to be a technical artifact of the sequencing pipeline. A later genetic analysis reported fewer N-insertions in productive TCRs among donors in an Asian-associated ancestry cluster than the roughly 700-donor mean. The earlier analysis of a few hundred of the donors excluded approximately 15 rarely observed V segments, including chromosome 9 orphons, because counts were too low. The study listed 150 to 200 TCR beta chains as associated with cytomegalovirus. In a later analysis, HLA-associated TCR beta chains were found to be more clonally expanded and to have lower generation probabilities than equally common non-associated chains. The authors suggested that the approach could potentially be extended to other disease states and immunological phenotypes. Some IMGT-functional V segments, including TRBV6-2 and TRBV6-3, could not be distinguished by the 87-base-pair reads and were therefore excluded. The only immune exposure information available for the cohort was CMV serostatus. Most CMV-associated TCR beta chains appeared to be HLA-restricted in a later analysis, and the HLA associations seemed to be driven largely by CMV exposure. When HLA alleles, especially DR and DQ, strongly co-occurred, attributing TCR associations to individual alleles was difficult. A later genetic analysis associated a missense DCLRE1C variant with V-gene and J-gene trimming of TCR beta chains, and an independent cohort replicated the association. Cytomegalovirus status was reported to be diagnosed by the classifier with high specificity and sensitivity in both the original and validation cohorts. At a false discovery rate of 0.05, a later analysis linked 16,951 TCR beta sequences to specific HLA alleles. In an earlier analysis of 587 of the donors, most TCR beta V segments appeared in productive rearrangements about 87% or about 30% of the time, broadly matching IMGT annotations. In vitro tests confirmed that a few of the cytomegalovirus-associated TCR beta chains recognize cytomegalovirus antigens. In this cohort, only TCR beta chains were sequenced, and detectable features were limited by the absence of alpha or paired-chain data. Roughly uniform sequencing depth across donors was assumed in presence/absence analyses, although this assumption may not hold. Because HLA typing was unavailable for some donors at each locus, only the typed subset was used in association tests. In a later analysis, TCR association rates were found to vary across HLA loci, with the most associated TCRs seen for DRB1 alleles and the fewest for HLA-C alleles. In a later analysis, several top co-occurrence clusters were reported to appear linked to parvovirus B19, influenza, CMV and Epstein-Barr virus. Across donors, most TCR sequences were observed very rarely, whereas some public TCRs were present in many individuals.

The cohort was made up of roughly 670 healthy bone marrow donors. At the time of sampling, all cohort members were nominally healthy, though unrecorded immune exposures were likely present. The donor tested CMV seronegative, placing the donor among the roughly 400 seronegative members of the cohort. A peripheral blood sample was provided by each donor, and peripheral blood mononuclear cells were used for TCR beta sequencing. The Qiagen DNeasy Blood Extraction Kit was used to extract genomic DNA from the blood cell samples. Trimmed from V: 6 bases; trimmed from J: 4 bases; junction bases lacking a gene match: 9. Based on the germline V gene, the CDR1 and CDR2 sequences are SGHDT and YYEEEE. Including cysteine and phenylalanine, the CDR3 has 15 amino acids. Only the CDR3 DNA is retained, 45 bases long and in frame from the first base. As concerns this clone: The antigen this receptor binds is unknown. The record has no base qualities; no much larger clone is one base away.

The method was the immunoSEQ multiplex PCR assay. The multiplex PCR relied on a mix of 60 forward primers for TCR Vbeta segments and 13 reverse primers for TCR Jbeta segments. The CDR3 region of rearranged TCR beta genes was amplified from genomic DNA by a multiplex PCR assay. Amplified TCR beta libraries were sequenced as 87-base-pair reads on the Illumina HiSeq System. As for how the authors treated the data: Across the 500 to 850 repertoires, a later analysis counted 80 million or so unique TCR beta chains, some 11 million of which were shared by at least two donors. Raw reads were error-corrected and collapsed into unique sequences with a nearest-neighbor algorithm that merged closely related sequences to remove PCR and sequencing errors. To assign V, D and J gene segments, CDR3 sequences were aligned to IMGT reference sequences. For a sequence to be retained, a match of at least six nucleotides was required to both a V gene segment and a J gene segment. A rearrangement counted as productive if the CDR3 had no stop codons and remained in frame with V and J, and every other rearrangement counted as non-productive. Following IMGT convention, CDR3 was defined as the stretch from the second conserved V-encoded cysteine to the conserved J-encoded phenylalanine. The earlier analysis of about 500 of the donors excluded sequences that lacked an unambiguous match to a single V gene segment. In an earlier analysis of a few hundred of the donors, V segments were called functional above 56.7% productive rearrangements and were called segregating when the between-donor standard deviation exceeded 5%. A statistical classification framework was built for diagnosing cytomegalovirus status from the catalog of TCR beta chain sequences. V and J gene assignment, in a later analysis, came from comparing TCR nucleotide sequences with IMGT/GENE-DB human TR gene sequences. The TCRdist pipeline was used in a later analysis to assign CDR3 sequences and most-parsimonious VDJ recombination scenarios. In a later analysis, each TCR beta chain was defined by its CDR3 amino acid sequence together with its V-gene family, and reads without a unique V-gene family were excluded. As a way to deal with suspected cross-contamination and a sequencing artifact, a later analysis dropped 450 to 700 nucleotide sequences that were highly shared and had low generation probability. In a later analysis, a clonal expansion index for each public chain was calculated from normalized within-repertoire ranks of inferred template counts. In a later analysis, generation probabilities were computed with a VDJ recombination model fitted to out-of-frame rearrangements, and the resulting probabilities were checked against IGoR. A later analysis scored TCR-TCR, TCR-HLA and TCR-CMV co-occurrence with hypergeometric tests, applying a repertoire-size bias correction to TCR pairs. In a later analysis, false discovery rates were estimated by permuting HLA or CMV assignments 20 times. In a later analysis, co-occurring TCRs were grouped using DBSCAN, and TCRdist sequence similarity was added for clustering within HLA-allele-positive subsets. Repertoires with fewer than 30,000 or more than 120,000 public chains were left out of co-occurrence clustering, as were about 5 repertoires with anomalous nucleotide sharing. This is the immuneACCESS table as TCRdb keeps it, with only in-frame sequences that have V and J called. A part of the clones is gone; compared with another copy, unresolved V genes explain less than half, and the rest is unexplained. That table supplies the V and J calls and clone size; D and trimming were determined from the DNA. The table for this sample lists under 150,000 clones; approximately 80% of them were counted only once. 0.95% to 1.5% of the sample is in the top ten clones.

The material sequenced was PBMCs. The TCR sequence derives from a girl aged 2-9 years in good health and CMV-seronegative. The chain uses TRBV5-6 and TRBJ2-2; the central 7 bases match TRBD1. The DNA sequence reads TGTGCCAGCACGATAGAGGGGGCGGTCACCGGGGAGCTGTTTTTT. The resulting protein is CASTIEGAVTGELFF.